The 17 T cell receptor beta chains presented below share a single source sample, sequenced in a study of shared clonotypes between healthy human individuals. Libraries were prepared by immunoSEQ multiplex PCR; TCRdb keeps only in-frame clonotypes and omits some of them. In the table there are 400,000 to 550,000 clones, 70% to 80% of which are singletons. Sequencing used PBMCs. These receptors were collected from a woman in her thirties or forties in good health. Some clones in this sample may be carry-over from other donors' samples.

The chain is built from TRBV18 and TRBJ2-7; 14 bases match TRBD2. From germline, CDR1 is KGHSH and CDR2 LQKENI. The ends lost 4 bases at V and 6 bases at J; junction bases unmatched: 8. CDR3 length equals 16 residues. CDR3 protein: CASSQPGLAGVGEQYF. CDR3 DNA: TGTGCCAGCTCACAACCGGGACTAGCGGGAGTCGGCGAGCAGTACTTC.

CDR3 in amino acids: CASSIGVAGSPEQFF. In DNA, the CDR3 is TGTGCCAGTAGTATAGGGGTAGCGGGAAGTCCTGAGCAGTTCTTC. The chain couples TRBV19 to TRBJ2-1; 8 bases are a match to TRBD2. The CDR3 runs to 15 residues. Germline values: CDR1 LNHDA, CDR2 SQIVND (reference sequence). V lost 1 base, J lost 9 bases, and 8 bases stayed unmatched.

On this clone itself: A junction boundary mismatches the germline segment, possibly from a read error. The chain uses TRBV6-6 and TRBJ1-4; 7 positions match TRBD1. The CDR3 spans 14 residues. Per the germline V gene, CDR1 is MNHNY and CDR2 is SVGAGI (reference sequence). CDR3 coding DNA: TGTGCCAGCAGTACGACAGGGAGGGGTGAAAAACTGTTTTTC. It codes for CASSTTGRGEKLFF.

V gene TRBV4-1 combines with J gene TRBJ2-1, with D unresolved. Germline CDR1 is MGHRA and CDR2 is YSYEKL. The CDR3 length is 15 residues. Between the trimmed V and J ends, which lost 2 bases and 4 bases, there was a span of 12 bases. CDR3 protein: CASSQLESIYNEQFF. The CDR3 DNA reads TGCGCCAGCAGCCAACTAGAATCGATTTACAATGAGCAGTTCTTC.

The chain is built from TRBV11-1 and TRBJ2-3, with D perhaps being TRBD1 or TRBD2 (5 bases each). Germline lookup yields CDR1 SGHAT and CDR2 FQDESV (reference sequence). Trimming shortened V by 5 bases and J by 4 bases, and 13 bases separated the two germline ends. The CDR3 runs to 14 residues. CDR3 loop: CASSLVRGADTQYF. In nucleotides, the CDR3 is TGTGCCAGCAGCCTTGTCCGGGGCGCAGATACGCAGTATTTT. Looking up the rest from reference TRBV11-1 and TRBJ2-3 gives the full variable domain: EAEVAQSPRYKITEKSQAVAFWCDPISGHATLYWYRQILGQGPELLVQFQDESVVDDSQLPKDRFSAERLKGVDSTLKIQPAELGDSAMYLCASSLVRGADTQYFGPGTRLTVL.

About this clone: A junction boundary mismatches the germline segment, possibly from a read error. The J gene is TRBJ2-5, the V gene TRBV7-7; 7 positions agree with TRBD2. The CDR3 is 13 amino acids. CDR1 and CDR2 from the germline V gene are SSHAT and FNYEAQ (reference sequence). CDR3 protein: CASSFSGEETQYF. In DNA, the CDR3 is TGTGCTAGCAGCTTCAGCGGGGAAGAGACCCAGTACTTC. The entire variable domain, with the rest obtained from reference TRBV7-7 and TRBJ2-5, is as follows: GAGVSQSPRYKVTKRGQDVTLRCDPISSHATLYWYQQALGQGPEFLTYFNYEAQPDKSGLPSDRFSAERPEGSISTLTIQRTEQRDSAMYRCASSFSGEETQYFGPGTRLLVL.

The rearrangement uses TRBV9 and TRBJ1-1; 7 bases match TRBD1. With V trimmed by 5 bases and J by 3 bases, 7 bases remained unmatched. The CDR3 extends over 14 amino acids. CDR1 and CDR2 (germline): SGDLS, YYNGEE. DNA for the CDR3: TGTGCCAGCAGGACTGGGACAGAGGACACTGAAGCTTTCTTT. Protein product: CASRTGTEDTEAFF.

V is TRBV18 and J is TRBJ2-1; 8 positions agree with TRBD2. The CDR3 totals 15 residues. J gave up 4 bases and V 5 bases, and 7 bases lay outside the gene matches. Germline V lookup: CDR1 KGHSH, CDR2 LQKENI. Written as DNA, the CDR3 is TGTGCCAGCTCAATGACCCGGGGGGGTTACAATGAGCAGTTCTTC. It yields the protein CASSMTRGGYNEQFF.

This chain connects TRBV10-3 to TRBJ2-7; tentative D call: TRBD2 (5 bases). The length of the CDR3 is 14 residues. The germline V gene encodes CDR1 ENHRY and CDR2 SYGVKD. Between the trimmed V and J ends, which lost 3 bases and 4 bases, there was a span of 13 bases. Here the CDR3 reads CAISDRRENYEQYF. The CDR3 DNA reads as TGTGCCATCAGTGACCGCCGGGAAAATTACGAGCAGTACTTC.

This clone was observed a single time. The CDR3 DNA reads as TGTGCCAGCAGTTTATGGGGCGGGAGGGAAGAGACCCAGTACTTC. Amino acid sequence: CASSLWGGREETQYF. The rearrangement uses TRBV28 and TRBJ2-5; the match to TRBD2 covers 9 bases. The CDR3 runs to 15 residues. Trimming at V came to 0 bases and at J to 3 bases, leaving 2 bases not matched to a gene. Germline loops: CDR1 MDHEN, CDR2 SYDVKM.

V usage is TRBV27 and J usage is TRBJ1-4; TRBD1 matches at 7 bases. J was trimmed by 8 bases and V by 6 bases; bases with no gene match: 6. The CDR3 is 13 amino acids. In germline, CDR1 is MNHEY, CDR2 SMNVEV (reference sequence). The DNA for the CDR3 is TGTGCCAGCAGGAGGCAGGGGGGGGAAAAACTGTTTTTT. Its translation is CASRRQGGEKLFF.

This chain connects TRBV18 to TRBJ2-7; the match to TRBD2 covers 8 bases. The CDR3 totals 16 residues. V lost 3 bases to trimming and J lost 2 bases; unmatched junction nucleotides: 9. CDR1 and CDR2 from the germline V gene are KGHSH and LQKENI. The CDR3 sequence: CASSPRGGRQTYEQYF. CDR3 nucleotides: TGTGCCAGCTCACCTCGGGGGGGCCGACAGACCTACGAGCAGTACTTC.

The gene calls are TRBV2 and TRBJ2-2; 7 nucleotides match TRBD1. V shed 6 bases and J 6 bases; nucleotides not matched to a gene: 4. The CDR3 has 13 amino acids. Germline V gene lookup returns CDR1 SNHLY and CDR2 FYNNEI. The CDR3: CASRKTGAGELFF. The CDR3, as DNA: TGTGCCAGCAGAAAAACAGGGGCCGGGGAGCTGTTTTTT.

V gene TRBV28 combines with J gene TRBJ2-1, with 12 positions matching TRBD2. The CDR3 has 16 residues. The V and J ends lost 3 bases and 8 bases, in that order; junction bases with no gene match: 8. Germline CDR1 and CDR2: MDHEN and SYDVKM. The CDR3 DNA follows: TGTGCCAGCAGTTTGCCTAGCGGGAGGGCCCACGATGAGCAGTTCTTC. Its translation is CASSLPSGRAHDEQFF.

The V and J genes are TRBV7-9 and TRBJ2-7, with 11 positions matching TRBD2. V gave up 1 base and J gave up 5 bases; unmatched junction bases: 10. Germline V CDR1 and CDR2: SEHNR, FQNEAQ (reference sequence). CDR3 length: 17 residues. The CDR3 DNA sequence: TGTGCCAGCAGCTTAGGTACTGGACTAGCGGGTATCAACGAGCAGTACTTC. Protein: CASSLGTGLAGINEQYF.

This clone was picked up one time. The chain links TRBV6-4 to TRBJ2-3; 10 bases line up with TRBD1. The CDR3 consists of 15 residues. Trimming at V came to 2 bases and at J to 3 bases, leaving 2 bases not matched to a gene. CDR1 and CDR2 (germline): MRHNA, SNTAGT. Here the CDR3 DNA reads TGTGCCAGCAGTGACGGGACAGGGGTGACAGATACGCAGTATTTT. Its translation: CASSDGTGVTDTQYF.

V is TRBV5-5 and J is TRBJ2-1; no reliable D call. Germline lookup yields CDR1 SGHKS and CDR2 YYEKEE (reference sequence). V was trimmed by 0 bases and J by 7 bases, leaving 8 bases between them. The CDR3 has 13 residues. DNA for the CDR3: TGTGCCAGCAGCTTGGAGCTAAGGAATGAGCAGTTCTTC. It yields the protein CASSLELRNEQFF.